The rows below give T cell receptor beta chains drawn from one sample of a study of spatial heterogeneity in lung cancer. TCRdb itself ran the 5' RACE reads through MiXCR, one entry per CDR3 protein. The table has just over 70,000 distinct CDR3 sequences, 8% to 10% seen once. The starting material was PBMCs, obtained at follow-up. The receptors were sampled from a female donor with early-stage non-small cell lung cancer. Both conserved end residues are part of each CDR3. The D gene is left open where the match is weak. Expanded clones get a size class; other rows say once, few or many, or leave the size out.

many,TRBJ1-5,NA,TRBV24-1,CATSDLHEDQPQHF,TGTGCCACCAGTGATTTGCACGAGGATCAGCCCCAGCATTTT
many,TRBJ2-7,NA,TRBV19,CASRNSGNSYEQYF,TGTGCCAGTCGCAATTCGGGAAACTCCTACGAGCAGTACTTC
NA,TRBJ2-6,TRBD2,TRBV3-1,CASSRSSGPSGANVLTF,TGTGCCAGCAGCCGGAGTAGCGGGCCGTCTGGGGCCAACGTCCTGACTTTC
many,TRBJ2-2,NA,TRBV11-1,CASSLAGLSGELFF,TGTGCCAGCAGCTTAGCAGGGTTGAGCGGGGAGCTGTTTTTT
NA,TRBJ2-3,TRBD2,TRBV6-6,CAAGAAGRDTQYF,TGTGCCGCCGGGGCAGCGGGGAGAGATACGCAGTATTTT
many,TRBJ2-1,TRBD1,TRBV10-2,CASSQRQGIPYNEQFF,TGCGCCAGCAGCCAACGACAGGGTATCCCCTACAATGAGCAGTTCTTC
few,TRBJ2-7,NA,TRBV7-3,CASSNSVEQYF,TGTGCCAGCAGCAATAGCGTCGAGCAGTACTTC
NA,TRBJ2-1,TRBD2,TRBV27,CASKTSGPFYNEQFF,TGTGCCAGTAAGACTAGCGGACCTTTCTACAATGAGCAGTTCTTC
many,TRBJ1-1,NA,TRBV7-9,CASSPKIRVGTEAFF,TGTGCCAGCAGCCCTAAGATTAGGGTCGGCACTGAAGCTTTCTTT
NA,TRBJ1-6,TRBD1,TRBV5-8,CASGVTGANSPLHF,TGTGCCAGCGGCGTGACAGGGGCAAATTCACCCCTCCACTTT
few,TRBJ2-1,NA,TRBV15,CATSSYGSPRYNEQFF,TGTGCCACCAGCAGCTACGGGAGTCCGAGATACAATGAGCAGTTCTTC
many,TRBJ1-1,NA,TRBV11-2,CASSLRVATEAFF,TGTGCCAGCAGCTTAAGGGTGGCGACTGAAGCTTTCTTT
many,TRBJ2-3,NA,TRBV10-3,CAITEGEADTQYF,TGTGCCATCACCGAAGGGGAGGCAGATACGCAGTATTTT
NA,TRBJ2-7,TRBD1,TRBV12-3/TRBV12-4,CASSSGQGGNEQYF,TGTGCCAGCAGTTCCGGACAGGGGGGAAACGAGCAGTACTTC
NA,TRBJ2-2,NA,TRBV7-3,CASSLNQGYNSGELFF,TGTGCCAGCAGCTTAAACCAGGGCTACAATAGCGGGGAGCTGTTTTTT
few,TRBJ2-7,TRBD2,TRBV5-1,CASRRLAGGNYEQYF,TGCGCCAGCAGAAGACTAGCGGGAGGAAACTACGAGCAGTACTTC
NA,TRBJ2-7,TRBD1,TRBV5-1,CASSFLQGTGGEQYF,TGCGCCAGCAGCTTTCTCCAGGGGACAGGGGGCGAGCAGTACTTC
few,TRBJ2-7,TRBD1,TRBV25-1,CASSLRTGSYEQYF,TGTGCCAGCAGTTTACGGACAGGGTCCTACGAGCAGTACTTC
many,TRBJ1-2,NA,TRBV29-1,CSVEGSDGYTF,TGCAGCGTTGAAGGGTCTGATGGCTACACCTTC
many,TRBJ1-1,NA,TRBV29-1,CSARHGEDTEAFF,TGCAGCGCCAGACACGGGGAAGACACTGAAGCTTTCTTT
many,TRBJ1-2,NA,TRBV9,CASSVGQSYGYTF,TGTGCCAGCAGCGTAGGGCAGTCCTATGGCTACACCTTC
few,TRBJ2-2,TRBD2,TRBV20-1,CSASHVGLAGTGELFF,TGCAGTGCTAGTCATGTAGGACTAGCCGGGACCGGGGAGCTGTTTTTT
many,TRBJ2-1,NA,TRBV19,CASSIGGAGTWHEQFF,TGTGCCAGTAGTATTGGAGGCGCCGGGACTTGGCATGAGCAGTTCTTC
many,TRBJ2-3,NA,TRBV27,CASSLLGTPLGLDTQYF,TGTGCCAGCAGTTTACTGGGGACTCCTCTAGGCCTGGATACGCAGTATTTT
many,TRBJ2-1,TRBD1,TRBV18,CASSLTGYTYNEQFF,TGTGCCAGCTCGCTGACAGGGTACACCTACAATGAGCAGTTCTTC
few,TRBJ2-7,TRBD1,TRBV7-8,CASSLETGYDEQYF,TGTGCCAGCAGCTTGGAGACAGGGTACGACGAGCAGTACTTC
NA,TRBJ2-2,TRBD1,TRBV12-3/TRBV12-4,CASSPRDRGTGELFF,TGTGCCAGCAGTCCCCGGGACAGGGGTACCGGGGAGCTGTTTTTT
many,TRBJ2-4,TRBD1,TRBV3-1,CASSQDRVGLSIQYF,TGTGCCAGCAGTCAGGACAGGGTAGGCCTAAGCATTCAGTACTTC
many,TRBJ2-5,NA,TRBV14,CASSPGQETQYF,TGTGCCAGCAGTCCAGGGCAAGAGACCCAGTACTTC
many,TRBJ1-1,TRBD1,TRBV5-1,CASSSGTGVNTEAFF,TGCGCCAGCAGCTCCGGGACAGGGGTGAACACTGAAGCTTTCTTT
few,TRBJ2-7,NA,TRBV28,CVWGRGRYEQYF,TGTGTCTGGGGGAGGGGGCGATACGAGCAGTACTTC
NA,TRBJ2-7,TRBD2,TRBV7-9,CASSSTLTSGRGSYEQYF,TGTGCCAGCAGCTCGACCTTGACTAGCGGGAGAGGGTCCTACGAGCAGTACTTC
many,TRBJ2-1,TRBD2,TRBV6-5,CASSYSKGSGSNEQFF,TGTGCCAGCAGTTACTCCAAGGGTAGCGGGAGCAATGAGCAGTTCTTC
many,TRBJ2-7,TRBD2,TRBV16,CATTPGWLAGRYEQYF,TGTGCCACCACCCCCGGTTGGCTAGCGGGCCGCTACGAGCAGTACTTC
NA,TRBJ1-3,NA,TRBV5-6,CASTSDPGLVGNTIYF,TGTGCCAGCACCTCGGACCCGGGTTTGGTAGGAAACACCATATATTTT
NA,TRBJ2-2,NA,TRBV6-5,CASSYLGPKNTGELFF,TGTGCCAGCAGTTACTTGGGACCAAAGAACACCGGGGAGCTGTTTTTT
many,TRBJ2-7,NA,TRBV20-1,CSARRELYEQYF,TGCAGTGCTAGGCGAGAGCTCTACGAGCAGTACTTC
many,TRBJ2-1,NA,TRBV5-6,CASSSDRPHEQFF,TGTGCCAGCAGTTCAGACAGGCCACACGAGCAGTTCTTC
NA,TRBJ2-7,TRBD1,TRBV12-3/TRBV12-4,CASSAGTVTYEQYF,TGTGCCAGCAGTGCCGGGACAGTAACCTACGAGCAGTACTTC
many,TRBJ2-7,TRBD2,TRBV20-1,CSTGTSGLPYEQYF,TGCAGCACCGGGACTAGCGGGCTACCCTACGAGCAGTACTTC
few,TRBJ2-1,TRBD2,TRBV5-1,CASSVPGGEQFF,TGCGCCAGCAGTGTTCCGGGAGGTGAGCAGTTCTTC
many,TRBJ2-5,TRBD1,TRBV29-1,CSVAPGQGKETQYF,TGCAGCGTTGCCCCCGGACAGGGGAAAGAGACCCAGTACTTC
many,TRBJ2-3,NA,TRBV20-1,CSAKLADATDTQYF,TGCAGTGCTAAACTAGCTGATGCCACAGATACGCAGTATTTT
NA,TRBJ1-4,TRBD1,TRBV20-1,CSALGQGAEKLFF,TGCAGTGCTCTTGGACAGGGCGCTGAAAAACTGTTTTTT
many,TRBJ2-7,NA,TRBV4-2,CASSRGEDYEQYF,TGTGCCAGCAGCCGCGGTGAGGACTACGAGCAGTACTTC
NA,TRBJ2-3,NA,TRBV28,CASMKGSTDTQYF,TGTGCCAGCATGAAGGGGTCCACAGATACGCAGTATTTT
many,TRBJ2-7,NA,TRBV29-1,CSVPTGANEQYF,TGCAGCGTGCCCACGGGTGCTAACGAGCAGTACTTC
NA,TRBJ2-3,TRBD1,TRBV9,CASSLSGQGADTQYF,TGTGCCAGCAGCCTATCAGGACAGGGGGCGGATACGCAGTATTTT
NA,TRBJ1-1,NA,TRBV29-1,CSAQQAGEAFF,TGCAGCGCACAACAGGCTGGGGAAGCTTTCTTT
many,TRBJ1-1,NA,TRBV30,CAWSVGGWSEAFF,TGTGCCTGGAGTGTAGGGGGATGGTCGGAAGCTTTCTTT
NA,TRBJ1-2,NA,TRBV5-1,CASSLVSDGRGGYTF,TGCGCCAGCAGCTTGGTCTCGGACGGCCGCGGTGGCTACACCTTC
many,TRBJ2-3,NA,TRBV2,CASMVHLSTDTQYF,TGTGCCAGCATGGTTCATCTTAGCACAGATACGCAGTATTTT
many,TRBJ2-3,NA,TRBV11-2,CASSLEFVAVPDTQYF,TGTGCCAGCAGCTTAGAATTCGTGGCGGTACCAGATACGCAGTATTTT
few,TRBJ1-3,NA,TRBV20-1,CSAAYSGNTIYF,TGCAGTGCGGCGTACTCTGGAAACACCATATATTTT
few,TRBJ2-3,NA,TRBV7-9,CASSLATVGEF,TGTGCCAGCAGCTTAGCGACGGTAGGGGAATTT
few,TRBJ2-7,TRBD2,TRBV20-1,CSARAPTSDYEQYF,TGCAGTGCTAGGGCCCCGACTAGCGACTACGAGCAGTACTTC
NA,TRBJ2-5,NA,TRBV7-9,CASSLDLSRQETQYF,TGTGCCAGCAGCTTAGATTTGAGTAGACAAGAGACCCAGTACTTC
many,TRBJ2-1,NA,TRBV7-3,CASSERGTDYNEQFF,TGTGCCAGCAGCGAGCGGGGGACAGACTACAATGAGCAGTTCTTC
many,TRBJ2-1,NA,TRBV5-1,CASSLSGSGSYNEQFF,TGCGCCAGCAGCTTGTCCGGGTCTGGCTCCTACAATGAGCAGTTCTTC